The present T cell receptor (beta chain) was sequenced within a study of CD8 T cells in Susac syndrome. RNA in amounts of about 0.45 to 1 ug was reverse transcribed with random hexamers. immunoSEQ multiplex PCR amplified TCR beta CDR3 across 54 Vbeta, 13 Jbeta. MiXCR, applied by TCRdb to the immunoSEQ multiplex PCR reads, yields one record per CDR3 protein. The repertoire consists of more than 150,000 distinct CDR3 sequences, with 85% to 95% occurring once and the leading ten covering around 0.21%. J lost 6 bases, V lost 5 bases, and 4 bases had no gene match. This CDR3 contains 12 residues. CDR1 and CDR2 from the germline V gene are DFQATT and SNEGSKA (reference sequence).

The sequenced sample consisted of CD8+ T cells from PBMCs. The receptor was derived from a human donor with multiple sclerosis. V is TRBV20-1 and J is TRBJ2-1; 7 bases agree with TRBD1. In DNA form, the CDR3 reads TGCAGTGCTGCCCAGGGGGTCAATGAGCAGTTCTTC. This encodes CSAAQGVNEQFF.